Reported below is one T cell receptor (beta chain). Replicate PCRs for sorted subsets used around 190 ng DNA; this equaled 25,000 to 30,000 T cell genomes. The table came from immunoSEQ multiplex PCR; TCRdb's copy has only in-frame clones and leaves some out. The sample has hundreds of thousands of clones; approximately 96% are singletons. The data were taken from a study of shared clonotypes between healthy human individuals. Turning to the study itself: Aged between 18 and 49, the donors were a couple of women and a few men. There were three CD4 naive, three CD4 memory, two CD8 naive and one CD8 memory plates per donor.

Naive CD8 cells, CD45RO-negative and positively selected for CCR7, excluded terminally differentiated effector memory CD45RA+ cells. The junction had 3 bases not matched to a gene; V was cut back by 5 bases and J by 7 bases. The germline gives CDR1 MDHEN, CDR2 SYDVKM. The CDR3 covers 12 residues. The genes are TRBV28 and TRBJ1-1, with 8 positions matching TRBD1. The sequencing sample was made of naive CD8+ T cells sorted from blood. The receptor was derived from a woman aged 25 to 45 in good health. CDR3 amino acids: CASSGTGGEAFF. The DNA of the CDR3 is TGTGCCAGCAGTGGGACAGGAGGTGAAGCTTTCTTT.